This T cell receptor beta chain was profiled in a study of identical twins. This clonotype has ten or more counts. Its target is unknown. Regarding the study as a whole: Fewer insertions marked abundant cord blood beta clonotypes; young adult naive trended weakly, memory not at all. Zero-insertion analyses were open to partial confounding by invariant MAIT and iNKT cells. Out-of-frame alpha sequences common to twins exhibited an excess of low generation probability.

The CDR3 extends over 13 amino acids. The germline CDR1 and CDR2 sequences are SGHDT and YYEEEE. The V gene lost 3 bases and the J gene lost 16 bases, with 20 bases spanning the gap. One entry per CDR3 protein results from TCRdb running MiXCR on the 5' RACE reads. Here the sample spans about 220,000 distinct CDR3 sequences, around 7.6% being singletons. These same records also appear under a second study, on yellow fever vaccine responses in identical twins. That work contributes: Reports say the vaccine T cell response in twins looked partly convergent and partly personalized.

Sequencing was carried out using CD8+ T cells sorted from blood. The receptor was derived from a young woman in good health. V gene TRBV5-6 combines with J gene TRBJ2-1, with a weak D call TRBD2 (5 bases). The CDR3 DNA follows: TGTGCCAGCAGCTCCCCACCGGGGAATCCCCCCTTCTTC. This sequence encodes CASSSPPGNPPFF.